This T cell receptor (beta chain) is drawn from a study of CD8+ T cells in alopecia areata. Broader study findings: Lesional scalp exceeded normal scalp in clonality, especially in alopecia totalis/universalis. Scalp sample sequencing also detects resident alphabeta T cells of normal skin.

Treatment: oral pan-JAK inhibitor, 5-10 mg twice daily. cDNA serving as the sequencing template came from extracted, reverse transcribed RNA. The protocol was immunoSEQ multiplex PCR, while the TCRdb copy is restricted to in-frame clones and leaves out a portion. This table holds roughly 200,000 clones, about 48% found once. In regard to this clone: Its specificity is not known. The sample has other DNA sequences that encode this CDR3 too.

Sequencing was performed on CD8+ T cells sorted from blood, taken at week 24, from a patient treated with tofacitinib. The receptor was isolated from a human donor with alopecia areata.

CDR3 sequence (DNA): TGCGCCAGCAGCCAAGTGAAGGGTTACGAGCAGTACTTC. It is translated as CASSQVKGYEQYF. The genes are TRBV4-3 and TRBJ2-7, with D unresolved. The germline gives CDR1 LGHNA, CDR2 YSLEER. V shed 1 base and J shed 4 bases, with 8 bases lying between them. The CDR3 length is 13 residues.